These T cell receptor beta chains were read from a single sample in a study of identical twins. TCRdb itself ran the 5' RACE reads through MiXCR, one entry per CDR3 protein. The table has approximately 890,000 distinct CDR3 sequences, more than 9% seen once; the top ten hold around 1.6%. The data were also submitted as part of a second study, on yellow fever vaccine responses in identical twins.

Material: PBMCs. The receptors come from a woman younger than 30 in good health. Each CDR3 is given with its conserved first and last residue. The D gene is left open where the match is weak. Some rows mark clone size as missing; the rest say once, few, many or name a class of expanded clone.

j_gene	d_gene	v_gene	abundance	CDR3nt	CDR3aa
TRBJ2-3	TRBD2	TRBV20-1	few	TGCAGTGCTAATGGAGCGGGAGCTTCAGATACGCAGTATTTT	CSANGAGASDTQYF
TRBJ2-3	-	TRBV28	many	TGTGCCAGCAGTTCACCAGGGGCGTTAATAGATACGCAGTATTTT	CASSSPGALIDTQYF
TRBJ2-7	TRBD2	TRBV28	-	TGTGCCAGCAGTTCCCTCCCGGGACTAGCGGGCACAACCTACGAGCAGTACTTC	CASSSLPGLAGTTYEQYF
TRBJ1-2	-	TRBV11-2	few	TGTGCCAGCAGCTCAACCGGGGGGGGTTATGGCTACACCTTC	CASSSTGGGYGYTF
TRBJ1-1	-	TRBV6-5	many	TGTGCCAGCAGTTTAATTGGGATGAACACTGAAGCTTTCTTT	CASSLIGMNTEAFF
TRBJ2-1	TRBD2	TRBV10-3	-	TGTGCCATCAGTGAGTTACTAGCGGGAGGCGGTGAGCAGTTCTTC	CAISELLAGGGEQFF
TRBJ1-1	TRBD1	TRBV12-3/TRBV12-4	-	TGTGCCAGCAGTTTATTTAGCGGGACAGGGTTGAACACTGAAGCTTTCTTT	CASSLFSGTGLNTEAFF
TRBJ1-6	-	TRBV25-1	many	TGTGCCAGCAGTAACATAAATAATTCACCCCTCCACTTT	CASSNINNSPLHF
TRBJ2-5	-	TRBV27	-	TGTGCCAGCAGAACTACGGACAGCCTGTCCAGGACCCAGTACTTC	CASRTTDSLSRTQYF
TRBJ1-3	-	TRBV21-1	-	TGTGCCAGCAGCAAGAGAGGGTTTTGGACAGGGGGCTCTGGAAACACCATATATTTT	CASSKRGFWTGGSGNTIYF
TRBJ2-1	-	TRBV20-1	once	TGCAGTGCGCAGAGCAATGAGCAGTTCTTC	CSAQSNEQFF
TRBJ1-1	TRBD1	TRBV6-1	-	TGTGCCAGCAGTCGACTGACAGGGCGGGGGGGCACTGAAGCTTTCTTT	CASSRLTGRGGTEAFF
TRBJ2-2	-	TRBV9	-	TGTGCCAGCAGCGTACAGGGGCTGGCGAACACCGGGGAGCTGTTTTTT	CASSVQGLANTGELFF
TRBJ2-1	-	TRBV24-1	-	TGTGCCACCAGTGATTTGCCCCCCGGGGTGGGCGATGAGCAGTTCTTC	CATSDLPPGVGDEQFF
TRBJ2-1	TRBD2	TRBV7-2	few	TGTGCCAGCAGCTTAGTTGTACTAGCGGCAAATGAGCAGTTCTTC	CASSLVVLAANEQFF
TRBJ2-7	TRBD2	TRBV4-2	-	TGTGCCAGCAGCCAAGAAGATACTAGCGGGAGATACGAGCAGTACTTC	CASSQEDTSGRYEQYF
TRBJ2-1	TRBD2	TRBV11-3	-	TGTGCCAGCAGCTTATCGAGCGGGGGGTGGAACAATGAGCAGTTCTTC	CASSLSSGGWNNEQFF
TRBJ1-6	-	TRBV15	-	TGTGCCACCAGCAGAGATTCGAGGTCACCCCTCCACTTT	CATSRDSRSPLHF
TRBJ2-6	TRBD1	TRBV11-1	-	TGTGCCAGCAGCTTAAGGGGGACAGGGAACCCCGGGGCCAACGTCCTGACTTTC	CASSLRGTGNPGANVLTF
TRBJ2-3	TRBD1	TRBV27	-	TGTGCCAGCAGGGGAGGAGACAGGGGGTACACAGATACGCAGTATTTT	CASRGGDRGYTDTQYF
TRBJ2-1	-	TRBV5-1	many	TGCGCCAGCAGCTTGACAGGGCACTCCTACAATGAGCAGTTCTTC	CASSLTGHSYNEQFF
TRBJ2-1	-	TRBV5-1	-	TGCGCCAGCAGCCTCAATTTGGGGTCCTACAATGAGCAGTTCTTC	CASSLNLGSYNEQFF
TRBJ2-4	-	TRBV3-1	-	TGTGCCAGCAGCCATTCAAGCGGGAACATTCAGTACTTC	CASSHSSGNIQYF
TRBJ2-1	TRBD2	TRBV4-1	few	TGCGCCAGCAGCCAAGGAACGGGACTAGCGGGAGGTGGCGAGCAGTTCTTC	CASSQGTGLAGGGEQFF
TRBJ2-1	-	TRBV7-2	few	TGTGCCAGCAGCGCCAGCGGACAAGTCTACAATGAGCAGTTCTTC	CASSASGQVYNEQFF